One and the same sample provided the 30 T cell receptor beta chains below, sequenced in a study of CD8+ T cells in alopecia areata. Sequencing relied on a cDNA template that was reverse transcribed from extracted RNA. Clones were sequenced by immunoSEQ multiplex PCR, and TCRdb holds only the in-frame ones, with some missing. Of about 200,000 clones in the sample, roughly three fifths are singletons; the top ten hold approximately 1.4%. The sample's treatment: oral pan-JAK inhibitor, 5-10 mg twice daily. Sequencing used CD4+ T cells sorted from blood, obtained around week 47, from a patient treated with tofacitinib. These receptors came from a human donor with alopecia areata.

This clone was observed once. The rearrangement uses TRBV5-1 and TRBJ1-4; no clear D. V shed 1 base and J shed 8 bases, with 12 bases lying between them. The CDR3 loop spans 14 amino acids. CDR1 and CDR2 (germline): SGHRS, YFSETQ. The CDR3 DNA is TGCGCCAGCAGCTTGAGATCAAATGGAGAAAAACTGTTTTTT. It codes for CASSLRSNGEKLFF. Full variable domain (remainder filled in from reference TRBV5-1 and TRBJ1-4): KAGVTQTPRYLIKTRGQQVTLSCSPISGHRSVSWYQQTPGQGLQFLFEYFSETQRNKGNFPGRFSGRQFSNSRSEMNVSTLELGDSALYLCASSLRSNGEKLFFGSGTQLSVL.

This clone appeared once. The rearrangement links TRBV29-1 to TRBJ2-3; TRBD1 agrees at 7 bases. This CDR3 is built from 14 residues. Looked up from germline, CDR1 is SQVTM and CDR2 is ANQGSEA. The J segment lost 2 bases and the V segment lost 3 bases, leaving 5 bases of the junction unmatched. DNA for the CDR3: TGCAGCGTTGAGCCCACAGGGGTCACAGATACGCAGTATTTT. It codes for CSVEPTGVTDTQYF.

This chain uses TRBV4-3 with TRBJ2-2, with TRBD2 as a possible D gene (6 bases). CDR3 length: 15 amino acids. Trimming cost V 1 base and J 7 bases, with 13 bases left between them. Germline lookup yields CDR1 LGHNA and CDR2 YSLEER. CDR3 residues: CASSQAGGAGGELFF. In DNA form, the CDR3 reads TGCGCCAGCAGCCAAGCGGGCGGGGCCGGCGGGGAGCTGTTTTTT.

V is TRBV27 and J is TRBJ2-1; 15 bases are a match to TRBD2. There are 20 residues in the CDR3. Trimming cost V 6 bases and J 10 bases; bases outside gene matches: 22. Per germline, CDR1 MNHEY and CDR2 SMNVEV (reference sequence). The CDR3 sequence: CASSRRGTSGGTPTDLEQFF. As DNA, the CDR3 is TGTGCCAGCAGCCGGCGAGGGACTAGCGGGGGGACCCCTACTGATCTAGAGCAGTTCTTC.

This sequence joins TRBV30 and TRBJ2-3; 10 bases match TRBD2. V was clipped by 0 bases and J by 6 bases; unmatched bases: 9. CDR1 is GTSNPN and CDR2 is SVGIG in the germline V gene (reference sequence). The CDR3 runs to 16 residues. CDR3 nucleotide sequence: TGTGCCTGGAGTGTAGGGCTAGCGGGGGCCGGGGATACGCAGTATTTT. Translated: CAWSVGLAGAGDTQYF.

The chain is built from TRBV4-3 and TRBJ2-2, with 9 bases aligning to TRBD1. The CDR3 length is 18 residues. V gave up 2 bases and J gave up 4 bases; unmatched junction bases: 11. CDR1 and CDR2 from the germline V gene are LGHNA and YSLEER. The DNA for the CDR3 is TGCGCCAGCAGCCAAACCATAACAGGGGGCGTCCGCACCGGGGAGCTGTTTTTT. Protein product: CASSQTITGGVRTGELFF.

This chain uses TRBV9 with TRBJ2-7, with 10 bases identical to TRBD1. The germline V gene encodes CDR1 SGDLS and CDR2 YYNGEE. J lost 2 bases, V lost 0 bases, and 5 bases had no gene match. The CDR3 is 16 amino acids. The CDR3 loop is CASSVGTGGAPYEQYF. The CDR3 DNA reads as TGTGCCAGCAGCGTAGGGACAGGGGGGGCGCCCTACGAGCAGTACTTC.

The chain is built from TRBV7-2 and TRBJ2-2; D is undetermined. The germline V gene encodes CDR1 SGHTA and CDR2 FQGNSA. This CDR3 comprises 13 residues. V shed 4 bases and J shed 8 bases, with 11 bases lying between them. The CDR3 DNA reads TGTGCCAGCAGCTCTCCGGTAGGAGGGGAGCTGTTTTTT. This encodes CASSSPVGGELFF. Complete variable domain (other parts from reference TRBV7-2 and TRBJ2-2): GAGVSQSPSNKVTEKGKDVELRCDPISGHTALYWYRQSLGQGLEFLIYFQGNSAPDKSGLPSDRFSAERTGGSVSTLTIQRTQQEDSAVYLCASSSPVGGELFFGEGSRLTVL.

The chain carries TRBV2 and TRBJ1-2; D uncertain. Trimming cost V 7 bases and J 0 bases, with 9 bases left between them. Germline loops: CDR1 SNHLY, CDR2 FYNNEI. The CDR3 has 13 amino acids. CDR3 residues: CASNTGANYGYTF. The CDR3 DNA reads TGTGCCAGCAACACCGGAGCTAACTATGGCTACACCTTC.

J is TRBJ1-3 and V is TRBV29-1, with TRBD1 as a possible D gene (5 bases). Trimming took 3 bases from V and 2 from J, leaving 8 bases between them. Germline V CDR1 and CDR2: SQVTM, ANQGSEA. The CDR3 sequence is 13 residues long. The CDR3 DNA follows: TGCAGCGTTGAGATACAGGCTGGAAACACCATATATTTT. Encoded protein: CSVEIQAGNTIYF.

The gene calls are TRBV15 and TRBJ2-3; D ambiguous. Trimming cost V 0 bases and J 6 bases, with 7 bases left between them. The CDR3 consists of 13 residues. From germline, CDR1 is LNHNV and CDR2 YYDKDF (reference sequence). CDR3 sequence: CATSRDLPDTQYF. CDR3 sequence (DNA): TGTGCCACCAGCAGAGATTTGCCGGATACGCAGTATTTT.

J is TRBJ2-5 and V is TRBV4-3, with D possibly matching TRBD1 (5 bases). This CDR3 region has 14 residues. Trimming took off 1 base at V and 5 bases at J, with 11 bases between the two ends. Germline CDR1 is LGHNA and CDR2 is YSLEER. CDR3 sequence reads: CASSQGRGRETQYF. CDR3 sequence (DNA): TGCGCCAGCAGCCAAGGAAGGGGCAGGGAGACCCAGTACTTC.

This chain connects TRBV19 to TRBJ2-2; TRBD1 matches at 7 bases. From germline, CDR1 is LNHDA and CDR2 SQIVND (reference sequence). The CDR3 loop spans 15 amino acids. V lost 6 bases, J lost 1 base, and 5 bases stayed unmatched. This CDR3 is CASSPRTGNTGELFF. The CDR3 DNA is TGTGCCAGTAGCCCCCGGACAGGGAACACCGGGGAGCTGTTTTTT.

This clone was counted between two and nine times. V gene TRBV29-1 combines with J gene TRBJ2-7; tentatively, D is TRBD2 (6 bases). This CDR3 is 11 amino acids long. V lost 8 bases to trimming and J lost 7 bases, with 15 bases between them. The germline V gene has CDR1 SQVTM and CDR2 ANQGSEA. Here the CDR3 reads CSSRVAGEQYF. The CDR3 DNA follows: TGCAGCTCCCGCGTCGCGGGGGAGCAGTACTTC.

This sequence joins TRBV29-1 and TRBJ1-1; unclear D gene. CDR1 is SQVTM, CDR2 ANQGSEA, per germline. The CDR3 runs to 10 residues. CDR3 DNA: TGCAGTCCCTCGAACACTGAAGCTTTCTTT. It specifies CSPSNTEAFF.

The rearrangement uses TRBV25-1 and TRBJ1-6; D gene uncertain. The germline V and J ends were trimmed by 3 bases and 7 bases, with 4 bases remaining between them. This CDR3 has 12 residues. Germline V CDR1 and CDR2: MGHDK, SYGVNS. CDR3 amino acids: CASSDTNSPLHF. In nucleotides, the CDR3 is TGTGCCAGCAGTGACACCAATTCACCCCTCCACTTT.

The chain employs TRBV9 and TRBJ1-1, with D unresolved. The length of the CDR3 is 14 residues. Germline CDR1 and CDR2: SGDLS and YYNGEE. V lost 4 bases to trimming and J lost 3 bases, with 13 bases between them. The CDR3 protein is CASSSRSRDTEAFF. The CDR3 DNA sequence: TGTGCCAGCAGCTCACGCAGTAGAGACACTGAAGCTTTCTTT.

In this sample, this clone turned up a few times. This rearrangement joins TRBV30 to TRBJ1-2; D possibly corresponds to TRBD1 (5 bases). Germline CDR1 reads GTSNPN; CDR2 reads SVGIG (reference sequence). Trimming removed 7 bases from V and 2 bases from J, with 11 bases in between. This CDR3 region has 12 residues. This chain's CDR3 is CALSDRNYGYTF. CDR3 sequence (DNA): TGTGCCTTGAGCGACAGAAACTATGGCTACACCTTC.

V usage is TRBV7-2 and J usage is TRBJ1-6, with 7 bases aligning to TRBD1. V lost 5 bases, J lost 0 bases, and 13 bases stayed unmatched. Per germline, CDR1 SGHTA and CDR2 FQGNSA. The CDR3 loop spans 19 amino acids. CDR3 nucleotides: TGTGCCAGCAGCCCTCGAAGACAGGGCCAGAGCTCCTATAATTCACCCCTCCACTTT. Encoded protein: CASSPRRQGQSSYNSPLHF.

The chain is built from TRBV18 and TRBJ2-1; D possibly corresponds to TRBD1 (5 bases). V lost 2 bases and J lost 4, with 9 bases in between. This CDR3 region has 14 residues. The germline V gene has CDR1 KGHSH and CDR2 LQKENI. The CDR3 nucleotides are TGTGCCAGCTCACCAGGACAAGCATACAATGAGCAGTTCTTC. Translating it yields CASSPGQAYNEQFF.

This clone was counted a single time. The rearrangement uses TRBV5-1 and TRBJ2-7; tentative D call: TRBD2 (7 bases). The CDR3 is 15 residues long. V was pared by 6 bases and J by 0 bases, with 16 bases between. CDR1 and CDR2 (germline): SGHRS, YFSETQ. Here the CDR3 reads CASTRTAGASYEQYF. Here the CDR3 DNA reads TGCGCCAGCACCCGTACGGCGGGGGCCTCCTACGAGCAGTACTTC.

V is TRBV5-1 and J is TRBJ2-5; 7 nucleotides align to TRBD2. The CDR3 is made up of 14 amino acids. CDR1 and CDR2 (germline): SGHRS, YFSETQ. V was clipped by 7 bases and J by 3 bases; unmatched bases: 9. CDR3 coding DNA: TGCGCCAGCTCCCAGCGGGGAGGTGAAGAGACCCAGTACTTC. Translated, it gives CASSQRGGEETQYF. Full variable domain (remainder filled in from reference TRBV5-1 and TRBJ2-5): KAGVTQTPRYLIKTRGQQVTLSCSPISGHRSVSWYQQTPGQGLQFLFEYFSETQRNKGNFPGRFSGRQFSNSRSEMNVSTLELGDSALYLCASSQRGGEETQYFGPGTRLLVL.

This clone was seen at least ten times. The chain combines TRBV2 with TRBJ2-5; D possibly corresponds to TRBD2 (6 bases). The CDR3 runs to 14 residues. Germline CDR1 is SNHLY and CDR2 is FYNNEI. Trimming stripped 0 bases from V and 5 bases from J, with 10 bases between. As DNA, the CDR3 is TGTGCCAGCAGTGAAGCGCTTAGCGGTGAGACCCAGTACTTC. Its protein is CASSEALSGETQYF.

The chain combines TRBV7-2 with TRBJ2-7; TRBD2 agrees at 9 bases. V shed 0 bases, J shed 4 bases, and the junction held 1 base outside the gene matches. Germline-derived CDR1 and CDR2 are SGHTA and FQGNSA. The CDR3 covers 14 residues. CDR3 nucleotide sequence: TGTGCCAGCAGCTTAGCGCGGGGGGGATACGAGCAGTACTTC. It codes for CASSLARGGYEQYF.

The gene calls are TRBV29-1 and TRBJ2-1; 14 nucleotides match TRBD2. The germline CDR1 and CDR2 sequences are SQVTM and ANQGSEA. The CDR3 spans 18 residues. With 2 bases clipped from V and 12 bases from J, the junction kept 18 bases outside the gene matches. CDR3 nucleotide sequence: TGCAGCGTTGAATTCCCCGGGACTAGCGGGGGAGCCGTACTAGGGCAGTTCTTC. This sequence encodes CSVEFPGTSGGAVLGQFF.

The sample holds a few counts of this clone. The rearrangement joins TRBV18 to TRBJ2-5; maybe TRBD1 (5 bases). The CDR3 length is 15 residues. The V end lost 1 base, the J end lost 2 bases, and 11 bases lay between the germline ends. CDR1 and CDR2 from the germline V gene are KGHSH and LQKENI. As DNA, the CDR3 is TGTGCCAGCTCACCACTTACTGACAGACAAGAGACCCAGTACTTC. Translating gives CASSPLTDRQETQYF.

This clone was seen more than once but under ten times. The chain joins TRBV10-3 to TRBJ2-1, with D possibly being TRBD2 (5 bases). The germline V and J ends were trimmed by 6 bases and 0 bases, with 12 bases remaining between them. Germline V gives CDR1 ENHRY, CDR2 SYGVKD. This CDR3 is built from 15 residues. CDR3 DNA: TGTGCCATCAGGGGAGACAAGAGCTCCTACAATGAGCAGTTCTTC. It yields the protein CAIRGDKSSYNEQFF.

The rearrangement uses TRBV2 and TRBJ1-6; 11 nucleotides match TRBD1. Germline values: CDR1 SNHLY, CDR2 FYNNEI. The ends lost 6 bases at V and 11 bases at J; junction bases unmatched: 6. CDR3 size: 14 residues. The DNA for the CDR3 is TGTGCCAGCAGGACGGGACAGGGGGTACCACCCCTCCACTTT. It codes for CASRTGQGVPPLHF. Based on the CDR3 plus reference TRBV2 and TRBJ1-6, the full variable domain is EPEVTQTPSHQVTQMGQEVILRCVPISNHLYFYWYRQILGQKVEFLVSFYNNEISEKSEIFDDQFSVERPDGSNFTLKIRSTKLEDSAMYFCASRTGQGVPPLHFGNGTRLTVT.

The J gene is TRBJ2-7, the V gene TRBV29-1; D tentatively reads TRBD1 or TRBD2 (6 bases each). This CDR3 has 13 amino acids. Germline lookup yields CDR1 SQVTM and CDR2 ANQGSEA. The V and J ends lost 2 bases and 5 bases respectively, with 13 bases between them. In nucleotides, the CDR3 is TGCAGCGTTGAATGCGAGGGGGGTAACGAGCAGTACTTC. Its translation is CSVECEGGNEQYF.

This sequence joins TRBV5-6 and TRBJ1-2, with D unclear. Germline V gene lookup returns CDR1 SGHDT and CDR2 YYEEEE. The length of the CDR3 is 16 residues. Trimming left V 2 bases short and J 4 bases short, with 18 bases between. The CDR3 sequence: CASSFIASGVSYGYTF. DNA for the CDR3: TGTGCCAGCAGCTTTATCGCGTCCGGGGTGAGCTATGGCTACACCTTC.